These 30 T cell receptor beta chains originate from one sample sequenced in a study of T cells after yellow fever vaccination. TCRdb redid the calling of the 5' RACE reads with MiXCR, one entry per CDR3 protein. The sample has about 230,000 distinct CDR3 sequences; approximately 6.8% are singletons. The sample was CD4+ T cells sorted from PBMCs, taken on the day of the yellow fever booster vaccination. The receptors stem from a young man who received the YFV17D yellow fever vaccine.

The chain links TRBV12-3 or TRBV12-4 to TRBJ2-3; no clear D gene. This CDR3 has 16 amino acids. The germline V and J ends were trimmed by 6 bases and 1 base, with 17 bases remaining between them. In DNA form, the CDR3 reads TGTGCCAGCAGCCGTAGGAGTTTTATAGGCACAGATACGCAGTATTTT. Its protein is CASSRRSFIGTDTQYF.

The rearrangement links TRBV5-4 to TRBJ1-2, with TRBD1 identical over 8 bases. Germline V gene data show CDR1 as SGHNT and CDR2 as YYREEE (reference sequence). CDR3 length: 16 amino acids. Unmatched junction bases numbered 15, after V lost 4 bases and J lost 7 bases. The DNA of the CDR3 is TGTGCCAGCAGCGCCGGACAGGGTAGGGCAGGGGTTGGCTACACCTTC. Translation: CASSAGQGRAGVGYTF.

This chain uses TRBV30 with TRBJ2-2; tentative D call: TRBD1 (6 bases). The CDR3 loop spans 11 amino acids. Trimming took 7 bases from V and 7 from J, leaving 10 bases between them. Germline V gene sequence: CDR1 GTSNPN, CDR2 SVGIG (reference sequence). The CDR3 bases are TGTGCCTTGGAAGGGGGCGGGGAGCTGTTTTTT. It codes for CALEGGGELFF.

A word on this clonotype: Without the conserved terminal phenylalanine or tryptophan, this CDR3 likely stems from a read error. The gene calls are TRBV7-2 and TRBJ2-7, with D possibly matching TRBD2 (6 bases). CDR1 and CDR2 from the germline V gene are SGHTA and FQGNSA. This CDR3 region has 15 residues. Trimming stripped 4 bases from V and 4 bases from J, with 17 bases between. CDR3 loop: CASSSQTSHPYEQYS. CDR3 coding DNA: TGTGCCAGCAGCTCCCAGACTAGTCACCCATACGAGCAGTACTCC.

This clonotype was seen many times. The gene calls are TRBV5-1 and TRBJ1-4; no clear D gene. Germline lookup yields CDR1 SGHRS and CDR2 YFSETQ. The CDR3 is 15 residues long. V was shortened by 0 bases and J by 0 bases, with 6 bases between the two germline ends. The CDR3 nucleotides are TGCGCCAGCAGCTTGGGATTAACAACTAATGAAAAACTGTTTTTT. This sequence encodes CASSLGLTTNEKLFF.

This clonotype was seen at least ten times. The J gene is TRBJ2-7, the V gene TRBV10-3; 10 bases are shared with TRBD1. This CDR3 comprises 12 residues. Germline V lookup: CDR1 ENHRY, CDR2 SYGVKD. The V gene end was trimmed by 10 bases and the J gene end by 4 bases; junction bases not matched to a gene: 4. CDR3 DNA: TGTGCCACCAGGACAGGGGGGTACGAGCAGTACTTC. Encoded protein: CATRTGGYEQYF.

In this sample, this clonotype turned up a few times. The CDR3 sequence is CASSQDRAFYGYTF. CDR3 coding DNA: TGCGCCAGCAGCCAGGACAGGGCCTTCTATGGCTACACCTTC. The chain combines TRBV4-3 with TRBJ1-2, with TRBD1 identical over 8 bases. V lost 3 bases, J lost 4 bases, and 4 bases stayed unmatched. In germline, CDR1 is LGHNA, CDR2 YSLEER. This CDR3 region has 14 residues.

This clonotype was recorded a few times. The chain is built from TRBV11-2 and TRBJ1-4; D is undetermined. Trimming stripped 4 bases from V and 5 bases from J, with 14 bases between. The CDR3 totals 15 residues. CDR1 is SGHAT, CDR2 FQNNGV, per germline. CDR3 nucleotide sequence: TGTGCCAGCAGCTCATCGTCAACGTCAAATGAAAAACTGTTTTTT. This translates into CASSSSSTSNEKLFF.

This clonotype was seen at least ten times. V usage is TRBV14 and J usage is TRBJ2-1, with D maybe TRBD1 (7 bases). Germline-derived CDR1 and CDR2 are SGHDN and FVKESK. V lost 1 base and J lost 5, with 15 bases in between. The CDR3 covers 16 residues. The CDR3 here is CASSQVGGQLNNEQFF. CDR3 nucleotides: TGTGCCAGCAGCCAAGTGGGGGGACAGTTAAACAATGAGCAGTTCTTC. Full variable domain (rest looked up from reference TRBV14 and TRBJ2-1): EAGVTQFPSHSVIEKGQTVTLRCDPISGHDNLYWYRRVMGKEIKFLLHFVKESKQDESGMPNNRFLAERTGGTYSTLKVQPAELEDSGVYFCASSQVGGQLNNEQFFGPGTRLTVL.

The chain uses TRBV5-4 and TRBJ2-5; 7 bases agree with TRBD2. Trimming at V came to 5 bases and at J to 7 bases, leaving 8 bases not matched to a gene. This CDR3 has 13 amino acids. The germline gives CDR1 SGHNT, CDR2 YYREEE (reference sequence). CDR3 bases: TGTGCCAGCAGTGAGCGGGAAATTTTGACCCAGTACTTC. Residues: CASSEREILTQYF.

This clonotype has ten or more counts. V and J are TRBV5-1 and TRBJ2-2; D might be TRBD1 (5 bases). The V end was cut by 4 bases, the J end by 4 bases, with 8 bases between. Germline lookup yields CDR1 SGHRS and CDR2 YFSETQ. This CDR3 is 13 amino acids long. The CDR3 protein is CASSMQGTGELFF. CDR3 nucleotide sequence: TGCGCCAGCAGCATGCAGGGCACCGGGGAGCTGTTTTTT.

This clonotype was seen many times. The V gene is TRBV7-9, the J gene TRBJ2-7; the D gene is possibly TRBD2 (6 bases). CDR3 length: 12 amino acids. V was pared by 6 bases and J by 2 bases, with 8 bases between. Germline CDR1 SEHNR, CDR2 FQNEAQ (reference sequence). CDR3 sequence reads: CASSAGTYEQYF. The CDR3 coding sequence is TGTGCCAGCAGTGCGGGAACCTACGAGCAGTACTTC.

The rearrangement uses TRBV7-2 and TRBJ2-1; D unresolved. Trimming took 1 base from V and 4 from J, leaving 14 bases between them. The CDR3 has 16 residues. Germline loops: CDR1 SGHTA, CDR2 FQGNSA. The CDR3 nucleotides read TGTGCCAGCAGCTTAGGGAACGGAGTCGCGTACAATGAGCAGTTCTTC. This sequence encodes CASSLGNGVAYNEQFF.

This chain links TRBV7-9 with TRBJ2-7; 7 bases are shared with TRBD1. The CDR3 has 14 amino acids. With V trimmed by 4 bases and J by 2 bases, 5 bases remained unmatched. CDR1 and CDR2 (germline): SEHNR, FQNEAQ (reference sequence). The CDR3 loop reads CASSSTDRPYEQYF. The CDR3 DNA is TGTGCCAGCAGCTCGACGGACAGGCCCTACGAGCAGTACTTC.

At least ten counts were recorded for this clonotype. The chain couples TRBV7-2 to TRBJ2-1, with 8 bases fitting TRBD2. V was clipped by 1 base and J by 9 bases; unmatched bases: 11. Germline CDR1 is SGHTA and CDR2 is FQGNSA. The CDR3 has 16 amino acids. The CDR3 sequence: CASSLGSGGPEGEQFF. The CDR3 nucleotides read TGTGCCAGCAGCTTAGGGTCGGGAGGGCCTGAGGGTGAGCAGTTCTTC.

This clonotype was observed a few times. The rearrangement links TRBV9 to TRBJ1-1; TRBD1 might be the D (6 bases). The CDR3 length is 14 residues. Trimming stripped 4 bases from V and 1 base from J, with 11 bases between. In germline, CDR1 is SGDLS, CDR2 YYNGEE. The chain's CDR3 is CASSSNRANTEAFF. CDR3 nucleotide sequence: TGTGCCAGCAGCTCCAACAGGGCGAACACTGAAGCTTTCTTT.

This clonotype has at least ten counts. An end of the junction does not agree with germline; a read error may underlie this. The chain carries TRBV5-1 and TRBJ2-2, with D possibly TRBD2 on 6 matching bases. Germline V gene sequence: CDR1 SGHRS, CDR2 YFSETQ. This CDR3 comprises 14 residues. The CDR3 region has the DNA TGTGCCAGCAGACCCGCCGGGGGCACCGGGGAGCTGTTTTTT. It encodes CASRPAGGTGELFF.

The sample holds a few counts of this clonotype. The rearrangement joins TRBV7-8 to TRBJ1-1; 8 nucleotides align to TRBD1. CDR3 length equals 15 residues. Germline-derived CDR1 and CDR2 are SGHVS and FQNEAQ. V lost 5 bases and J lost 5; bases outside the gene matches: 10. The CDR3 DNA reads TGTGCCAGCAGCATAGTCAGGGGGCTGGCTACTGAAGCTTTCTTT. Its protein is CASSIVRGLATEAFF.

This clonotype was picked up a small number of times. The genes are TRBV11-2 and TRBJ1-4; no reliable D call. CDR1 and CDR2 from the germline V gene are SGHAT and FQNNGV. The V end was cut by 8 bases, the J end by 6 bases, with 16 bases between. The CDR3 has 14 residues. Written as DNA, the CDR3 is TGTGCCAGCCGGCGGGGTGGAATTGATGAAAAACTGTTTTTT. Its protein is CASRRGGIDEKLFF.

This clonotype occurred a few times. The genes are TRBV5-6 and TRBJ2-3; D gene uncertain. Trimming shortened V by 2 bases and J by 3 bases, and 4 bases separated the two germline ends. The CDR3 extends over 12 amino acids. Germline lookup yields CDR1 SGHDT and CDR2 YYEEEE. CDR3 residues: CASSFRTDTQYF. The CDR3 DNA sequence: TGTGCCAGCAGCTTTAGGACAGATACGCAGTATTTT.

This clonotype was observed a handful of times. This chain connects TRBV20-1 to TRBJ2-1; 7 bases match TRBD2. This CDR3 contains 19 residues. V shed 0 bases and J 0 bases; nucleotides not matched to a gene: 14. Germline CDR1 reads DFQATT; CDR2 reads SNEGSKA (reference sequence). The DNA of the CDR3 is TGCAGTGCTAGAGATCCTAGTCGATTGGGACTAAACTCCTACAATGAGCAGTTCTTC. This sequence encodes CSARDPSRLGLNSYNEQFF.

This clonotype appeared a few times. The V gene is TRBV6-1, the J gene TRBJ1-5; 12 positions match TRBD1. CDR1 and CDR2 from the germline V gene are MNHNS and SASEGT. V gave up 6 bases and J gave up 6 bases; unmatched junction bases: 3. The CDR3 loop spans 14 amino acids. The CDR3, as DNA: TGTGCCAGCAGGGGACAGGGGGCGAGTCAGCCCCAGCATTTT. Translating it yields CASRGQGASQPQHF.

The gene calls are TRBV15 and TRBJ2-3; 8 bases map to TRBD2. There are 14 residues in the CDR3. The V gene's germline CDR1 is LNHNV and CDR2 YYDKDF (reference sequence). V shed 8 bases and J 2 bases; nucleotides not matched to a gene: 6. CDR3 sequence reads: CATAGREVTDTQYF. The CDR3 DNA reads as TGTGCCACCGCGGGGCGGGAGGTCACAGATACGCAGTATTTT. Full variable domain (missing parts from reference TRBV15 and TRBJ2-3): DAMVIQNPRYQVTQFGKPVTLSCSQTLNHNVMYWYQQKSSQAPKLLFHYYDKDFNNEADTPDNFQSRRPNTSFCFLDIRSPGLGDTAMYLCATAGREVTDTQYFGPGTRLTVL.

This chain uses TRBV12-5 with TRBJ2-1, with 10 bases identical to TRBD2. The V gene end was trimmed by 3 bases and the J gene end by 3 bases; junction bases not matched to a gene: 5. CDR1 and CDR2 (germline): LGHNT, FRNRAP. This CDR3 has 16 residues. CDR3: CASGFPRLAGYNEQFF. DNA for the CDR3: TGTGCTAGTGGTTTCCCCCGACTAGCGGGCTACAATGAGCAGTTCTTC.

There are many counts of this clonotype. The rearrangement joins TRBV7-6 to TRBJ2-1; no definite D call. The germline CDR1 and CDR2 sequences are SGHVS and FNYEAQ. Trimming removed 5 bases at V and 3 bases at J, with 8 bases between. The CDR3 covers 13 residues. The CDR3 region has the DNA TGTGCCAGCAGCCGAATTAGCTACAATGAGCAGTTCTTC. As protein: CASSRISYNEQFF.

This clonotype was recorded at least ten times. The V gene is TRBV20-1, the J gene TRBJ2-1; 9 positions match TRBD1. With V trimmed by 6 bases and J by 7 bases, 13 bases remained unmatched. The CDR3 consists of 15 residues. CDR1 and CDR2 from the germline V gene are DFQATT and SNEGSKA (reference sequence). The DNA of the CDR3 is TGCAGTGCGACCCTCCGGACAGGGGCCGCGAATGAGCAGTTCTTC. Its protein is CSATLRTGAANEQFF.

This clonotype was picked up many times. The chain combines TRBV12-3 or TRBV12-4 with TRBJ2-7; no clear D. CDR3 length: 11 amino acids. Between the trimmed V and J ends, which lost 5 bases and 3 bases, there was a span of 5 bases. The CDR3: CASSPDYEQYF. In DNA, the CDR3 is TGTGCCAGCAGTCCCGACTACGAGCAGTACTTC.

J is TRBJ1-3 and V is TRBV5-1; D gene ambiguous. Trimming stripped 1 base from V and 0 bases from J, with 11 bases between. Germline V gives CDR1 SGHRS, CDR2 YFSETQ. CDR3 length equals 16 residues. The CDR3 DNA follows: TGCGCCAGCAGCTTGTCCGGGAGCGTCTCTGGAAACACCATATATTTT. Its protein product is CASSLSGSVSGNTIYF.

This clonotype has more than one count but fewer than ten. The J gene is TRBJ2-1, the V gene TRBV12-3 or TRBV12-4; 7 nucleotides match TRBD1. After removal of 1 base from V and 12 bases from J, the junction contained 6 bases not matched to a gene. The CDR3 sequence is 13 residues long. CDR3 protein: CASSLGVPGGQFF. Here the CDR3 DNA reads TGTGCCAGCAGTTTAGGCGTCCCAGGGGGGCAGTTCTTC.

This sequence joins TRBV7-2 and TRBJ2-1, with no clear D. CDR1 and CDR2 from the germline V gene are SGHTA and FQGNSA. V was pared by 5 bases and J by 2 bases, with 13 bases between. The length of the CDR3 is 15 residues. CDR3 coding DNA: TGTGCCAGCAGCCAAGACCTACCTACCTACAATGAGCAGTTCTTC. Translating gives CASSQDLPTYNEQFF.